A single sample gave rise to the 31 T cell receptor beta chains below, sequenced in a study of shared clonotypes between healthy human individuals. Profiled with immunoSEQ multiplex PCR; TCRdb holds only in-frame clones, not every one. The sample yields 2 million to 2.5 million clones, 93% seen once. The sequencing input was naive CD4+ T cells from PBMCs. Indicated subset: CD45RA+ positively selected. The receptors were sampled from a man between 18 and 29 years old in good health. Some clones in this sample may be carry-over from other donors' samples.

V usage is TRBV7-2 and J usage is TRBJ2-7; TRBD2 matches at 7 bases. The CDR3 sequence is 14 residues long. Trimming cost V 1 base and J 7 bases; bases outside gene matches: 7. Germline CDR1 and CDR2: SGHTA and FQGNSA. The CDR3 region has the DNA TGTGCCAGCAGCTTAGGTGTCTCCGGGAGGGAGCAGTACTTC. As protein: CASSLGVSGREQYF.

In its sample, this clone was seen once. The chain has TRBV7-2 and TRBJ1-2, with D unclear. This CDR3 comprises 14 residues. Trimming took off 1 base at V and 4 bases at J, with 10 bases between the two ends. The germline CDR1 and CDR2 sequences are SGHTA and FQGNSA. Here the CDR3 DNA reads TGTGCCAGCAGCTTAGTCCCCAGGCTCTATGGCTACACCTTC. This gives the protein CASSLVPRLYGYTF.

Notes on this clone: Other DNA variants within this sample encode the same CDR3. The rearrangement joins TRBV9 to TRBJ1-3; D uncertain. Germline CDR1 SGDLS, CDR2 YYNGEE. The CDR3 totals 11 residues. The germline V and J ends were trimmed by 4 bases and 3 bases, with 2 bases remaining between them. The DNA for the CDR3 is TGTGCCAGCAGCCTTGGAAACACCATATATTTT. Protein product: CASSLGNTIYF.

The V call is TRBV23-1, the J call TRBJ2-3; tentative D call: TRBD2 (5 bases). TRBV23-1 is known as an ORF, though its function is uncertain. V lost 4 bases to trimming and J lost 0 bases, with 8 bases between them. CDR3 length equals 14 residues. CDR3 protein: CASSRGASTDTQYF. CDR3 coding DNA: TGCGCCAGCAGTCGGGGAGCTAGCACAGATACGCAGTATTTT.

The chain has TRBV5-6 and TRBJ1-6, with D perhaps matching TRBD1 (5 bases). Germline loops: CDR1 SGHDT, CDR2 YYEEEE. Deletions cut 4 bases from V and 5 bases from J, with 13 bases between. The CDR3 is 15 amino acids. CDR3 DNA: TGTGCCAGCAGCAAACGGGGCCTCAATAATTCACCCCTCCACTTT. As protein: CASSKRGLNNSPLHF.

The chain is built from TRBV30 and TRBJ2-2, with D uncertain. Germline assignment: CDR1 GTSNPN and CDR2 SVGIG (reference sequence). The V end lost 2 bases, the J end lost 6 bases, and 13 bases lay between the germline ends. There are 14 residues in the CDR3. CDR3 sequence (DNA): TGTGCCTGGAGTAGGGATTCTATTCCCGGGGAGCTGTTTTTT. The encoded protein is CAWSRDSIPGELFF.

The genes are TRBV15 and TRBJ1-4, with D unresolved. Germline V lookup: CDR1 LNHNV, CDR2 YYDKDF (reference sequence). The CDR3 extends over 13 amino acids. The V gene lost 1 base and the J gene lost 7 bases, with 7 bases spanning the gap. The DNA of the CDR3 is TGTGCCACCAGCAGAGTTGTATTTGAAAAACTGTTTTTT. It yields the protein CATSRVVFEKLFF.

This clone appeared a single time. The chain links TRBV23-1 to TRBJ1-4; 8 bases are a match to TRBD1. TRBV23-1 counts as an open reading frame of uncertain function. CDR3 length: 19 residues. V was clipped by 3 bases and J by 0 bases; unmatched bases: 12. Written as DNA, the CDR3 is TGCGCCAGCAGTCATCCACAACGACAGGGGTTGGCAACTAATGAAAAACTGTTTTTT. It specifies CASSHPQRQGLATNEKLFF.

V gene TRBV29-1 combines with J gene TRBJ2-1; 9 bases map to TRBD2. The ends lost 6 bases at V and 7 bases at J; junction bases unmatched: 13. This CDR3 contains 15 residues. Germline V lookup: CDR1 SQVTM, CDR2 ANQGSEA. The CDR3 here is CSVPPREGAGNEQFF. In nucleotides, the CDR3 is TGCAGCGTCCCCCCGCGGGAGGGGGCGGGTAATGAGCAGTTCTTC.

This chain connects TRBV5-4 to TRBJ2-2, with D uncertain. Germline loops: CDR1 SGHNT, CDR2 YYREEE (reference sequence). Trimming took off 1 base at V and 4 bases at J, with 5 bases between the two ends. The CDR3 is 13 residues long. This CDR3 reads CASSLSLTGELFF. The CDR3 DNA sequence: TGTGCCAGCAGCTTGTCCCTCACCGGGGAGCTGTTTTTT.

V is TRBV28 and J is TRBJ2-3, with 9 nucleotides matching TRBD2. Germline CDR1 MDHEN, CDR2 SYDVKM. This CDR3 is built from 16 residues. V dropped 5 bases and J dropped 3; count of bases not matched to a gene: 9. The DNA of the CDR3 is TGTGCCAGCAGTCTCGGGGTGCTAGCGGGGACAGATACGCAGTATTTT. Protein: CASSLGVLAGTDTQYF.

The genes are TRBV18 and TRBJ1-4, with D tentatively TRBD1 (6 bases). Trimming took off 1 base at V and 0 bases at J, with 12 bases between the two ends. Germline CDR1 KGHSH, CDR2 LQKENI. The CDR3 has 17 residues. The CDR3 DNA reads as TGTGCCAGCTCACCACGAATGACAGGCTCAACTAATGAAAAACTGTTTTTT. Translating gives CASSPRMTGSTNEKLFF.

The chain joins TRBV4-1 to TRBJ2-7; no firm D call. The CDR3 extends over 14 amino acids. Trimming took 0 bases from V and 0 from J, leaving 6 bases between them. The germline CDR1 and CDR2 sequences are MGHRA and YSYEKL. The CDR3 region is CASSQEVASYEQYF. The CDR3 DNA is TGCGCCAGCAGCCAAGAGGTCGCCTCCTACGAGCAGTACTTC.

The chain uses TRBV30 and TRBJ1-4; 8 nucleotides align to TRBD1. The germline gives CDR1 GTSNPN, CDR2 SVGIG (reference sequence). CDR3 size: 15 residues. With V trimmed by 1 base and J by 6 bases, 7 bases remained unmatched. The CDR3 region is CAWSGGQGAYEKLFF. For the CDR3, the DNA is TGTGCCTGGAGTGGAGGGCAGGGGGCCTATGAAAAACTGTTTTTT.

V gene TRBV28 combines with J gene TRBJ2-1; a weak D match, TRBD1 (5 bases). Trimming shortened V by 3 bases and J by 7 bases, and 19 bases separated the two germline ends. The CDR3 has 16 residues. The germline CDR1 and CDR2 sequences are MDHEN and SYDVKM. The CDR3 region has the DNA TGTGCCAGCAGTTTTTATGGGGCAGAAGCCTTGAATGAGCAGTTCTTC. Translated, it gives CASSFYGAEALNEQFF.

V gene TRBV19 combines with J gene TRBJ2-3, with D possibly matching TRBD1 (6 bases). Trimming stripped 8 bases from V and 0 bases from J, with 18 bases between. The germline V gene has CDR1 LNHDA and CDR2 SQIVND (reference sequence). CDR3 length: 16 residues. In DNA, the CDR3 is TGTGCCAGTTCCTTGTGGGGGCTACGTAGCACAGATACGCAGTATTTT. It specifies CASSLWGLRSTDTQYF.

This chain uses TRBV28 with TRBJ2-5; tentatively, D is TRBD2 (5 bases). The last part of the DNA fits TRBJ2-7 better; the J call may be wrong. Germline V gene data show CDR1 as MDHEN and CDR2 as SYDVKM. This CDR3 has 14 residues. The CDR3 protein is CASTEGGLTYEQYF. DNA for the CDR3: TGTGCCAGCACTGAGGGCGGGTTAACCTACGAGCAGTACTTC.

The gene calls are TRBV5-1 and TRBJ2-5; D is possibly TRBD2 (5 bases). Germline loops: CDR1 SGHRS, CDR2 YFSETQ. V lost 4 bases, J lost 1 base, and 17 bases lay in between. The CDR3 covers 16 residues. CDR3 residues: CASSLTPSGPQETQYF. The CDR3, as DNA: TGCGCCAGCAGCCTGACCCCGAGCGGTCCCCAAGAGACCCAGTACTTC.

This rearrangement joins TRBV2 to TRBJ2-1, with 7 bases identical to TRBD1. This CDR3 comprises 13 residues. V shed 7 bases and J 4 bases; nucleotides not matched to a gene: 4. Germline V gene lookup returns CDR1 SNHLY and CDR2 FYNNEI. The CDR3 DNA reads TGTGCCAGCATGCAGGGGGTATACAATGAGCAGTTCTTC. Translating gives CASMQGVYNEQFF.

J is TRBJ2-7 and V is TRBV10-3, with 7 bases lining up with TRBD2. V lost 3 bases and J lost 7; bases outside the gene matches: 12. This CDR3 is built from 15 residues. Per germline, CDR1 ENHRY and CDR2 SYGVKD. This CDR3 is CAISDSRASGPEQYF. The CDR3 bases are TGTGCCATCAGTGACAGTAGGGCTAGCGGTCCGGAGCAGTACTTC.

This chain joins TRBV28 and TRBJ2-7; 10 nucleotides match TRBD2. V lost 6 bases, J lost 3 bases, and 2 bases stayed unmatched. The V gene's germline CDR1 is MDHEN and CDR2 SYDVKM. The CDR3 totals 13 residues. The CDR3 is CASRLAGNYEQYF. CDR3 coding DNA: TGTGCCAGCAGACTAGCGGGGAACTACGAGCAGTACTTC.

The V and J genes are TRBV7-8 and TRBJ2-1; 9 nucleotides line up with TRBD1. CDR3 length: 14 amino acids. J lost 6 bases, V lost 6 bases, and 6 bases had no gene match. Germline values: CDR1 SGHVS, CDR2 FQNEAQ. The chain's CDR3 is CASRPTTGGNEQFF. The CDR3, as DNA: TGTGCCAGCAGACCAACGACAGGGGGCAATGAGCAGTTCTTC. The full variable domain, with the rest looked up from reference TRBV7-8 and TRBJ2-1, is GAGVSQSPRYKVAKRGQDVALRCDPISGHVSLFWYQQALGQGPEFLTYFQNEAQLDKSGLPSDRFFAERPEGSVSTLKIQRTQQEDSAVYLCASRPTTGGNEQFFGPGTRLTVL.

V usage is TRBV6-6 and J usage is TRBJ1-1, with a tentative D call TRBD1 (5 bases). Per germline, CDR1 MNHNY and CDR2 SVGAGI (reference sequence). The V and J ends lost 8 bases and 7 bases respectively, with 14 bases between them. The CDR3 consists of 12 residues. Here the CDR3 reads CASCKRGYEAFF. The CDR3 nucleotides read TGTGCCAGCTGCAAAAGGGGTTATGAAGCTTTCTTT.

The chain carries TRBV28 and TRBJ2-7, with TRBD1 matching over 9 bases. Germline CDR1 and CDR2: MDHEN and SYDVKM. The CDR3 is 15 residues long. V was clipped by 4 bases and J by 7 bases; unmatched bases: 11. The CDR3: CASSSSGTGRSEQYF. Here the CDR3 DNA reads TGTGCCAGCAGTTCCTCCGGGACAGGGCGCTCGGAGCAGTACTTC.

This clone was recorded only once. The rearrangement links TRBV5-1 to TRBJ1-2; 7 bases are shared with TRBD1. The germline V gene encodes CDR1 SGHRS and CDR2 YFSETQ. The CDR3 is made up of 14 amino acids. Unmatched junction bases numbered 11, after V lost 4 bases and J lost 8 bases. CDR3 sequence reads: CASSNTGELGGYTF. Here the CDR3 DNA reads TGCGCCAGCAGCAATACAGGGGAATTGGGCGGCTACACCTTC. Together with reference TRBV5-1 and TRBJ1-2, the CDR3 gives the full variable domain: KAGVTQTPRYLIKTRGQQVTLSCSPISGHRSVSWYQQTPGQGLQFLFEYFSETQRNKGNFPGRFSGRQFSNSRSEMNVSTLELGDSALYLCASSNTGELGGYTFGSGTRLTVV.

The chain combines TRBV9 with TRBJ2-1; D might be TRBD2 (5 bases). Germline assignment: CDR1 SGDLS and CDR2 YYNGEE. V was pared by 4 bases and J by 3 bases, with 11 bases between. The length of the CDR3 is 14 residues. CDR3 sequence: CASSLSGYYNEQFF. As DNA, the CDR3 is TGTGCCAGCAGCCTAAGCGGCTACTACAATGAGCAGTTCTTC.

This chain's CDR3 is CASSFGQLAGVNRGAQKGDIQYF. CDR3 DNA sequence: TGTGCCAGCAGTTTTGGCCAACTAGCGGGAGTGAATAGGGGAGCCCAAAAGGGGGACATTCAGTACTTC. The chain combines TRBV28 with TRBJ2-4, with 11 bases aligning to TRBD2. This CDR3 has 23 residues. Trimming cost V 3 bases and J 8 bases; bases outside gene matches: 30. CDR1 is MDHEN and CDR2 is SYDVKM in the germline V gene.

The chain employs TRBV18 and TRBJ1-1, with a tentative D call TRBD1 (5 bases). The germline gives CDR1 KGHSH, CDR2 LQKENI. V was cut by 3 bases and J by 1 base, with 9 bases left in between. The CDR3 length is 14 residues. The CDR3 nucleotides are TGTGCCAGCTCACCTATAACAGGGAACACTGAAGCTTTCTTT. Translated: CASSPITGNTEAFF.

The chain links TRBV13 to TRBJ2-2; 7 nucleotides agree with TRBD1. The CDR3 has 18 residues. Losses at the gene ends were 0 bases for V and 3 bases for J; bases not matched to a gene: 10. CDR1 PRHDT and CDR2 FYEKMQ come from the germline V gene (reference sequence). In DNA form, the CDR3 reads TGTGCCAGCAGCTTAGGTTCTTTTGGGACAGACGACACCGGGGAGCTGTTTTTT. Its protein is CASSLGSFGTDDTGELFF.

The DNA of the CDR3 is TGCGCCAGCAGCTTGGCGGGGTCAGGGGGTGGAGGGCCCGCGGTTAATGGCTACACCTTC. Translating it yields CASSLAGSGGGGPAVNGYTF. The chain carries TRBV5-1 and TRBJ1-2; 7 nucleotides line up with TRBD1. There are 20 residues in the CDR3. CDR1 and CDR2 from the germline V gene are SGHRS and YFSETQ. The V gene end was trimmed by 0 bases and the J gene end by 6 bases; junction bases not matched to a gene: 23.

This rearrangement joins TRBV9 to TRBJ1-3; 9 bases align to TRBD1. This CDR3 spans 18 amino acids. Germline V lookup: CDR1 SGDLS, CDR2 YYNGEE. J gave up 6 bases and V 0 bases, and 13 bases lay outside the gene matches. CDR3 loop: CASSVEQGADSRENTIYF. In DNA form, the CDR3 reads TGTGCCAGCAGCGTAGAACAGGGGGCAGATTCGAGGGAAAACACCATATATTTT.